Given below is one TCR beta chain in context. V lost 1 base and J lost 1, with 13 bases in between. The CDR3 is 16 amino acids. In germline, CDR1 is SGHKS, CDR2 YYEKEE (reference sequence). This sample was taken from a study of T-cell reconstitution after alpha-beta-depleted transplantation in children. It was with unique molecular identifiers that the TCRbeta library was prepared. A single record per CDR3 protein comes from TCRdb applying MiXCR to the PCR reads. The table includes approximately 520,000 distinct CDR3 sequences, 32% detected once. The chain recombines TRBV5-5 with TRBJ2-3; no clear D. Sequencing used PBMCs from the stem cell graft donor, obtained from the stem cell graft. This TCR derives from a human donor who donated a stem cell graft to a child with aplastic anemia. CDR3 loop: CASSLPKIGGTDTQYF. The CDR3 DNA reads TGTGCCAGCAGCTTGCCGAAAATTGGGGGCACAGATACGCAGTATTTT.